Listed here are 17 T cell receptor beta chains from one sample, sequenced in a study of cytomegalovirus exposure and HLA in healthy donors. Use of 60 Vbeta and 13 Jbeta primers characterized the PCR. The method was immunoSEQ multiplex PCR; TCRdb's version includes in-frame clones alone and lacks a portion of them. The sample holds over 200,000 clones, about 72% seen once. Sequenced: PBMCs. These receptors originate from a male donor in good health and CMV-seronegative.

The V call is TRBV2, the J call TRBJ2-7; 7 bases are shared with TRBD2. This CDR3 spans 11 amino acids. V dropped 7 bases and J dropped 11; count of bases not matched to a gene: 8. The germline CDR1 and CDR2 sequences are SNHLY and FYNNEI. DNA of the CDR3: TGTGCCAGCAATAGTCCAGGACTAGAGTACTTC. Residues: CASNSPGLEYF.

This clone came up a few times. This chain joins TRBV6-5 and TRBJ2-7, with no clear D. V was pared by 5 bases and J by 3 bases, with 11 bases between. Germline V gene data show CDR1 as MNHEY and CDR2 as SVGAGI. The CDR3 consists of 13 residues. CDR3 sequence reads: CASSEIAFYEQYF. In nucleotides, the CDR3 is TGTGCCAGCAGTGAAATAGCTTTCTACGAGCAGTACTTC.

The rearrangement uses TRBV5-4 and TRBJ2-7; maybe TRBD1 (5 bases). The germline V and J ends were trimmed by 4 bases and 4 bases, with 18 bases remaining between them. This CDR3 spans 15 amino acids. Per the germline V gene, CDR1 is SGHNT and CDR2 is YYREEE (reference sequence). CDR3 amino acids: CASSNVGLTEYEQYF. DNA for the CDR3: TGTGCCAGCAGCAATGTGGGCCTGACAGAATACGAGCAGTACTTC.

The genes are TRBV27 and TRBJ2-3, with unresolved D. The CDR3 is made up of 13 amino acids. Germline CDR1 is MNHEY and CDR2 is SMNVEV (reference sequence). Trimming took off 0 bases at V and 6 bases at J, with 7 bases between the two ends. For the CDR3, the DNA is TGTGCCAGCAGTTTATCGAGCGTCGATACGCAGTATTTT. Amino acid sequence: CASSLSSVDTQYF.

J is TRBJ1-2 and V is TRBV29-1; D possibly corresponds to TRBD1 (5 bases). Germline-derived CDR1 and CDR2 are SQVTM and ANQGSEA. V gave up 7 bases and J gave up 1 base, with 13 bases separating them. The CDR3 totals 13 residues. The CDR3 DNA sequence: TGCAGCGGTAACCCCCAGGGTAACTATGGCTACACCTTC. Its translation is CSGNPQGNYGYTF.

As for this clone: Within the sample, other DNA sequences also encode this same CDR3. The V and J genes are TRBV6-5 and TRBJ1-1; 9 nucleotides match TRBD1. V was clipped by 0 bases and J by 5 bases; unmatched bases: 1. From germline, CDR1 is MNHEY and CDR2 SVGAGI. CDR3 length: 14 amino acids. CDR3 nucleotides: TGTGCCAGCAGTTACTCGACAGGGGGTACTGAAGCTTTCTTT. Protein product: CASSYSTGGTEAFF.

The chain links TRBV7-9 to TRBJ2-2; D possibly corresponds to TRBD1 (6 bases). This CDR3 is built from 17 residues. Trimming pared 1 base from V and 7 bases from J, leaving 19 bases between. In germline, CDR1 is SEHNR, CDR2 FQNEAQ (reference sequence). The CDR3 DNA is TGTGCCAGCAGCTTAGAGGTTGGCAGGGGAATTGGCGGGGAGCTGTTTTTT. The encoded protein is CASSLEVGRGIGGELFF.

A single count supports this clone. The chain combines TRBV29-1 with TRBJ2-7; possibly TRBD1 for D (6 bases). The CDR3 consists of 13 residues. The ends were cut back, 7 bases at V and 5 bases at J, with 18 bases in the middle. Looked up from germline, CDR1 is SQVTM and CDR2 is ANQGSEA. CDR3 sequence reads: CSASRGNVDEQYF. As DNA, the CDR3 is TGCAGCGCAAGTAGGGGGAATGTCGACGAGCAGTACTTC.

The rearrangement links TRBV27 to TRBJ1-4; 9 bases line up with TRBD1. J lost 4 bases, V lost 4 bases, and 7 bases had no gene match. The CDR3 has 16 residues. CDR1 and CDR2 from the germline V gene are MNHEY and SMNVEV (reference sequence). CDR3 coding DNA: TGTGCCAGCAGTTCAAAAGGGACAGGGATTAATGAAAAACTGTTTTTT. Protein: CASSSKGTGINEKLFF. Filled out from reference TRBV27 and TRBJ1-4, the complete variable domain reads EAQVTQNPRYLITVTGKKLTVTCSQNMNHEYMSWYRQDPGLGLRQIYYSMNVEVTDKGDVPEGYKVSRKEKRNFPLILESPSPNQTSLYFCASSSKGTGINEKLFFGSGTQLSVL.

This rearrangement joins TRBV6-4 to TRBJ1-1, with D possibly being TRBD1 (6 bases). CDR3 length equals 13 residues. CDR1 is MRHNA, CDR2 SNTAGT, per germline. V lost 6 bases to trimming and J lost 6 bases, with 14 bases between them. CDR3 DNA: TGTGCCAGCAGGGCCGCAGGGGTTGCTGAAGCTTTCTTT. Protein product: CASRAAGVAEAFF.

This clone was picked up a small number of times. The genes are TRBV5-1 and TRBJ2-2, with 8 bases identical to TRBD1. The J segment lost 4 bases and the V segment lost 3 bases, leaving 8 bases of the junction unmatched. Germline assignment: CDR1 SGHRS and CDR2 YFSETQ. The CDR3 totals 16 residues. As DNA, the CDR3 is TGCGCCAGCAGCTCCAGGGGGCGGTCGGGCACCGGGGAGCTGTTTTTT. Residues: CASSSRGRSGTGELFF.

This chain joins TRBV9 and TRBJ1-1; TRBD1 aligns across 7 bases. Germline values: CDR1 SGDLS, CDR2 YYNGEE. CDR3 size: 16 residues. With 4 bases clipped from V and 0 bases from J, the junction kept 9 bases outside the gene matches. The CDR3 sequence: CASSPRTGPMNTEAFF. The DNA for the CDR3 is TGTGCCAGCAGCCCACGGACAGGTCCAATGAACACTGAAGCTTTCTTT.

This chain joins TRBV10-1 and TRBJ2-5, with 7 bases matching TRBD2. CDR1 is WNHNN and CDR2 is SYGVQD in the germline V gene (reference sequence). V lost 3 bases and J lost 5; bases outside the gene matches: 6. The CDR3 is 14 amino acids. The CDR3 is CASSDGGGRETQYF. As DNA, the CDR3 is TGCGCCAGCAGTGATGGGGGGGGAAGGGAGACCCAGTACTTC.

The J gene is TRBJ2-5, the V gene TRBV18, with 11 bases identical to TRBD2. The ends lost 3 bases at V and 4 bases at J; junction bases unmatched: 1. This CDR3 is 14 amino acids long. Looked up from germline, CDR1 is KGHSH and CDR2 is LQKENI. CDR3 in amino acids: CASSPLAGGETQYF. The CDR3 bases are TGTGCCAGCTCACCCCTAGCGGGAGGAGAGACCCAGTACTTC.

The chain couples TRBV27 to TRBJ2-5; a possible D gene is TRBD2 (5 bases). Germline CDR1 reads MNHEY; CDR2 reads SMNVEV (reference sequence). V was shortened by 0 bases and J by 1 base, with 12 bases between the two germline ends. The CDR3 contains 16 residues. The CDR3 nucleotides are TGTGCCAGCAGTTTATCGAGGCGGACTCTCCAAGAGACCCAGTACTTC. The encoded protein is CASSLSRRTLQETQYF.

This rearrangement joins TRBV28 to TRBJ2-1; D perhaps matches TRBD1 (5 bases). With 8 bases removed from V and 9 bases from J, the gap between germline ends came to 14 bases. The germline V gene has CDR1 MDHEN and CDR2 SYDVKM. This CDR3 has 12 residues. CDR3 region: CASYRRQGEQFF. The CDR3 DNA is TGTGCCAGCTACAGACGTCAGGGTGAGCAGTTCTTC.

The genes are TRBV5-5 and TRBJ1-5; maybe TRBD1 (5 bases). The CDR3 has 15 amino acids. The germline V and J ends were trimmed by 1 base and 1 base, with 9 bases remaining between them. Germline assignment: CDR1 SGHKS and CDR2 YYEKEE (reference sequence). The DNA for the CDR3 is TGTGCCAGCAGCTTGATTCAGGGCAGCAATCAGCCCCAGCATTTT. This codes for CASSLIQGSNQPQHF.